The source of this T cell receptor beta chain is a study of T cell changes during pregnancy in multiple sclerosis. Germline V lookup: CDR1 SGHDT, CDR2 YYEEEE. The V segment lost 6 bases and the J segment 9 bases; nucleotides outside the gene matches: 24. The CDR3 loop spans 19 amino acids. Clones were read by immunoSEQ multiplex PCR, and TCRdb kept only the in-frame ones, dropping some. The sample carries about 52,000 clones, approximately 92% recorded once. The source material was CD4+ T cells from peripheral blood mononuclear cells, sampled in the third trimester of pregnancy. This sequence joins TRBV5-6 and TRBJ1-6; 7 nucleotides line up with TRBD1. This TCR was recovered from a female donor with multiple sclerosis, enrolled in a pregnancy study. This chain's CDR3 is CASTAWSGAPTGDPSPLHF. The CDR3 coding sequence is TGTGCCAGCACCGCTTGGAGTGGGGCACCCACAGGGGACCCTTCACCCCTCCACTTT.